The rows below give T cell receptor beta chains drawn from one sample of a study of T cell responses to AZD1222 COVID-19 vaccine. TCRdb's copy holds only in-frame clones and misses some; the assay was immunoSEQ multiplex PCR. The sample holds 200,000 or so clones, 80% to 90% seen once. Here the sequenced sample was peripheral blood, taken on day 0 of MenACWY control vaccination. The receptors were gathered from an adult in good health. CDR3s include the opening cysteine and the closing phenylalanine or tryptophan. Fields, in order: CDR3 length, J gene, V gene, CDR3 protein.

CDR3 length: 16
J gene: TRBJ2-7
V gene: TRBV6-2/TRBV6-3
CDR3 protein: CASSRPLDRLPYEQYF

CDR3 length: 14
J gene: TRBJ2-3
V gene: TRBV25-1
CDR3 protein: CASSGSGGPDTQYF

CDR3 length: 15
J gene: TRBJ1-5
V gene: TRBV7-2
CDR3 protein: CASSWTGMGNQPQHF

CDR3 length: 17
J gene: TRBJ2-4
V gene: TRBV9
CDR3 protein: CASSRDGGDAAKNIQYF

CDR3 length: 15
J gene: TRBJ1-5
V gene: TRBV28
CDR3 protein: CASSYRKSPNQPQHF

CDR3 length: 13
J gene: TRBJ2-5
V gene: TRBV7-3
CDR3 protein: CASSPGGSETQYF

CDR3 length: 14
J gene: TRBJ1-3
V gene: TRBV18
CDR3 protein: CASSRDRRGNTIYF

CDR3 length: 15
J gene: TRBJ2-1
V gene: TRBV28
CDR3 protein: CASSLTPQRELEQFF

CDR3 length: 15
J gene: TRBJ1-4
V gene: TRBV9
CDR3 protein: CASSTGVGTNEKLFF

CDR3 length: 14
J gene: TRBJ2-5
V gene: TRBV10-3
CDR3 protein: CAIRNEQGGETQYF

CDR3 length: 15
J gene: TRBJ2-3
V gene: TRBV7-9
CDR3 protein: CASSQGLTSSDTQYF

CDR3 length: 14
J gene: TRBJ2-7
V gene: TRBV28
CDR3 protein: CASSLTSGAYEQYF

CDR3 length: 15
J gene: TRBJ2-7
V gene: TRBV7-8
CDR3 protein: CASSLVGQYSYEQYF

CDR3 length: 14
J gene: TRBJ1-6
V gene: TRBV5-1
CDR3 protein: CASSLDREDSPLHF

CDR3 length: 16
J gene: TRBJ1-5
V gene: TRBV19
CDR3 protein: CASINRAARHNQPQHF

CDR3 length: 15
J gene: TRBJ2-2
V gene: TRBV7-9
CDR3 protein: CASGAQAANTGELFF

CDR3 length: 13
J gene: TRBJ2-2
V gene: TRBV13
CDR3 protein: CASSPLGAWELFF

CDR3 length: 18
J gene: TRBJ2-3
V gene: TRBV3-1/TRBV3-2
CDR3 protein: CASSQPRLARLSTDTQYF

CDR3 length: 16
J gene: TRBJ2-1
V gene: TRBV19
CDR3 protein: CASSIRFLISYNEQFF

CDR3 length: 16
J gene: TRBJ1-5
V gene: TRBV10-1
CDR3 protein: CASSGPDRDSNQPQHF

CDR3 length: 16
J gene: TRBJ2-3
V gene: TRBV7-8
CDR3 protein: CASSFRRSVSTDTQYF

CDR3 length: 18
J gene: TRBJ2-4
V gene: TRBV28
CDR3 protein: CASSPRKMTGPAKNIQYF

CDR3 length: 15
J gene: TRBJ2-7
V gene: TRBV5-6
CDR3 protein: CASSRRGPGTYEQYF

CDR3 length: 14
J gene: TRBJ1-2
V gene: TRBV6-5
CDR3 protein: CATPTAQGAYGYTF

CDR3 length: 15
J gene: TRBJ2-7
V gene: TRBV11-1
CDR3 protein: CASSLAAGGTYEQYF

CDR3 length: 14
J gene: TRBJ2-7
V gene: TRBV10-3
CDR3 protein: CAISESGRGYEQYF

CDR3 length: 14
J gene: TRBJ1-4
V gene: TRBV6-5
CDR3 protein: CASSYGRGSEKLFF

CDR3 length: 16
J gene: TRBJ2-5
V gene: TRBV5-4
CDR3 protein: CASSSGTGGARETQYF

CDR3 length: 12
J gene: TRBJ1-2
V gene: TRBV29-1
CDR3 protein: CSVAGREIGYTF

CDR3 length: 13
J gene: TRBJ1-1
V gene: TRBV6-5
CDR3 protein: CASRGTENTEAFF

CDR3 length: 15
J gene: TRBJ1-2
V gene: TRBV28
CDR3 protein: CASSPGTEAPVGYTF

CDR3 length: 16
J gene: TRBJ1-5
V gene: TRBV7-8
CDR3 protein: CASSPIGGEANQPQHF

CDR3 length: 15
J gene: TRBJ2-6
V gene: TRBV28
CDR3 protein: CASVRATSGANVLTF

CDR3 length: 14
J gene: TRBJ2-1
V gene: TRBV7-2
CDR3 protein: CASSFLAGGSEQFF

CDR3 length: 15
J gene: TRBJ2-1
V gene: TRBV7-2
CDR3 protein: CASSSGGISYNEQFF

CDR3 length: 15
J gene: TRBJ2-7
V gene: TRBV19
CDR3 protein: CASSTLRGGTYEQYF

CDR3 length: 12
J gene: TRBJ1-1
V gene: TRBV28
CDR3 protein: CASSFKNTEAFF

CDR3 length: 15
J gene: TRBJ2-2
V gene: TRBV28
CDR3 protein: CASSLTRPNTGELFF

CDR3 length: 14
J gene: TRBJ1-1
V gene: TRBV15
CDR3 protein: CAQPPGQRNTEAFF

CDR3 length: 17
J gene: TRBJ2-7
V gene: TRBV7-8
CDR3 protein: CASSLLSGQGRGDKQYF

CDR3 length: 13
J gene: TRBJ1-2
V gene: TRBV7-2
CDR3 protein: CASRTRQDHGYTF

CDR3 length: 14
J gene: TRBJ1-1
V gene: TRBV7-2
CDR3 protein: CASSLGVANTEAFF

CDR3 length: 17
J gene: TRBJ2-1
V gene: TRBV19
CDR3 protein: CASSRGPSGGTSNEQFF

CDR3 length: 16
J gene: TRBJ2-2
V gene: TRBV9
CDR3 protein: CASSARGTGNTGELFF

CDR3 length: 15
J gene: TRBJ1-1
V gene: TRBV10-3
CDR3 protein: CAISEQTGGNTEAFF

CDR3 length: 15
J gene: TRBJ2-2
V gene: TRBV5-4
CDR3 protein: CASSLVAGNTGELFF

CDR3 length: 9
J gene: TRBJ1-1
V gene: TRBV23-1
CDR3 protein: CASRPEAFF

CDR3 length: 14
J gene: TRBJ2-4
V gene: TRBV19
CDR3 protein: CASRQGQGQHIQYF

CDR3 length: 14
J gene: TRBJ2-5
V gene: TRBV9
CDR3 protein: CASSPRQGQETQYF

CDR3 length: 12
J gene: TRBJ1-2
V gene: TRBV28
CDR3 protein: CASFQGSYGYTF

CDR3 length: 16
J gene: TRBJ2-2
V gene: TRBV19
CDR3 protein: CASSTPGQLNTGELFF